This TCR beta chain was sequenced during a study of shared clonotypes between healthy human individuals (dated by TCRdb to the early 2020s). About the investigation overall: Three men and a couple of women, aged 18 to 49 years, made up the cohort. For each donor, CD4 naive and CD4 memory were each given three plates, CD8 naive was given two plates, and CD8 memory was given one plate. Different laboratories and diverse techniques were used to prepare libraries and sequence TCR repertoires, to increase sequencing depth and limit assay-specific biases. Leukapheresis yielded between about 0.85 and 10 billion PBMCs per donor. To estimate repertoire size and how much clonotype sharing occurs between individuals, the study deeply sequenced the blood TCR repertoires of five healthy adults. Broader findings and caveats from the paper: Clonotypes shared by all four sorted-subset donors showed higher generation probabilities than non-shared clonotypes. Even with the large sequencing depth, rarefaction of the sorted-subset datasets indicated that sequencing was incomplete. Only blood was sampled, and tissue TCR repertoires likely differ from those in blood. Naive subsets generally had larger estimated clonotype richness than memory subsets. About 5% of naive CD4, 3.5% of naive CD8, 2.3% of memory CD4, and about 0.4% of memory CD8 clonotypes were shared across several donors. Pairwise subsampling indicated that sequencing depth was expected to affect the degree of clonotype sharing among donors. Because the study included a small number of donors, the genetic and exposure-history diversity represented was limited.

On this clone itself: Which antigen it targets is not known. No much larger clone is present one base from it, and per-base qualities are unavailable.

TCR CDR3 regions were amplified from genomic DNA by multiplex PCR using the deep immunoSEQ assay. Extracted genomic DNA from each cell subset was distributed evenly across all wells of several immunoSEQ 96-well plates, and each plate was treated as a replicate. For sorted subsets, each replicate PCR was loaded with roughly 190 ng genomic DNA, equivalent to approximately 27,000 T cell genomes. Purified libraries were quantified with a Qubit 3.0 fluorometer, sized on a Bioanalyzer 2100, and re-quantified with the KAPA Library Quantification kit. Every immunoSEQ 96-well plate was sequenced on a separate single-read 150-cycle Illumina NextSeq 550 flow cell. The published analysis was carried out like this. Because the immunoSEQ output included only junctional sequences and no quality scores, the filtering could not be the same as the filtering used for full-length reads. Sequences were annotated with PyIR, a Python wrapper for IgBLAST v1.9, using IMGT germline references to assign V/J genes and CDR3. Reads with weak V/J assignments (E-value above 1e-6), missing CDR3, stop codons, out-of-frame junctions, or ambiguous translated residues were removed. V3J clonotypes were defined by identical inferred V gene, J gene, and CDR3 amino acid sequence. The percentage overlap between two repertoires was calculated by dividing the number of shared unique clonotypes by the size of the smaller repertoire. RTK rarefaction, the Chao1 estimator, and Recon v2.1 estimates of unobserved clonotypes were used to assess repertoire richness. Generation probabilities for all TCRbeta clonotypes obtained by the gDNA method from several donors were computed using OLGA. TCRdb took this table from immuneACCESS and kept in-frame rearrangements with V and J called. Such tables lack part of the clones; where checked against another copy, unresolved V genes explain under half of the gap, and the rest is unexplained. That table furnishes V, J and clone size, whereas the DNA furnished D and trimming. Within this sample are roughly 2,500,000 clones, with roughly 93% of them counted one time only. 0.36% of the sample comes from the top ten.

Healthy HIV-negative adults with no recently reported acute infections or vaccinations were included as donors. Every donor was a Caucasian adult residing in Nashville, Tennessee, USA. CD4+ T cells were enriched through magnetic negative selection, after which naive cells were positively selected on CD45RA and the remaining negative fraction served as the memory subset. Blood was collected by leukapheresis, and PBMCs were isolated by Ficoll-Histopaque density gradient centrifugation and then cryopreserved in liquid nitrogen vapor phase. Analytical flow cytometry was used to check the purity and quantity of each magnetically sorted T cell population. From each sorted fraction, genomic DNA was isolated and quantified by UV absorbance on a Nanodrop 2000c. The CDR3, from cysteine to phenylalanine, totals 13 residues. This entry keeps only the CDR3 DNA: 39 bases, framed from base 1. Based on the germline V gene (reference sequence), the CDR1 and CDR2 sequences are LNHDA and SQIVND. V is shortened by 6 bases, J by 2 bases, and the region joining them spans 10 bases.

The sample taken for sequencing was naive CD4+ T cells from PBMCs. The cell subset or site tag for this specimen amounts to: CD45RA+ positively selected. The chain was built from TRBV19 and TRBJ2-5; perhaps TRBD1 is the D gene, with 6 bases matching. This TCR was sampled from a man aged 18-30 years in good health. Some clones in this sample may be carry-over from other donors' samples. The nucleotides are TGTGCCAGTAGGGTACAGGGTCAAGAGACCCAGTACTTC. It codes for CASRVQGQETQYF.